This T cell receptor (beta chain) appears in the sequencing data of a study of blood T cell repertoires in COVID-19. Study summary: Both acute and convalescent COVID-19 samples were obtained from the United States, Italy and Spain. PBMCs, B-cell-depleted T cells, or T cells were the source of the cDNA or gDNA that made up the material.

The CDR3 extends over 11 amino acids. Germline V gene lookup returns CDR1 MDHEN and CDR2 SYDVKM. Unmatched junction bases numbered 3, after V lost 3 bases and J lost 11 bases. Authors' data handling: Using reference gene primer amplification, nucleated cell counts were estimated. Here immunoSEQ multiplex PCR was the method, and the copy in TCRdb shows in-frame clones only, minus some. The V and J calls and clone size come from that table; D and trimming were worked out from the DNA. The top ten clones hold 2% to 3% of a sample with fewer than 150,000 clones, roughly 80% of them seen once. Input material: peripheral blood. The chain has TRBV28 and TRBJ1-1; 7 positions match TRBD1. The sequence came from a middle-aged man with acute or convalescent COVID-19. CDR3 bases: TGTGCCAGCAGTTTCGGACAGGAGGCTTTCTTT. Amino acids: CASSFGQEAFF. The variable domain in full, completed from reference TRBV28 and TRBJ1-1, reads DVKVTQSSRYLVKRTGEKVFLECVQDMDHENMFWYRQDPGLGLRLIYFSYDVKMKEKGDIPEGYSVSREKKERFSLILESASTNQTSMYLCASSFGQEAFFGQGTRLTVV.